The 18 T cell receptor beta chains below all came from one sample that was sequenced in a study of monozygotic twins with inflammatory bowel disease. From its re-call of the 5' RACE reads, TCRdb lists each CDR3 protein once, without DNA. The sample totals 400,000 or so distinct CDR3 sequences. Sequencing was done on a sample of blood. These TCRs come from a human donor with ulcerative colitis or Crohn's disease, or a healthy co-twin of an affected twin (not recorded which).

The V gene is TRBV5-1, the J gene TRBJ2-5; checking the TCRdb D call of TRBD1 is not possible without DNA. Germline V lookup: CDR1 SGHRS, CDR2 YFSETQ. The CDR3 is 14 amino acids. CDR3 loop: CASSSRGVGETQYF.

The rearrangement uses TRBV18 and TRBJ1-5; the D call from TCRdb, TRBD1, cannot be confirmed without DNA. Per germline, CDR1 KGHSH and CDR2 LQKENI. This CDR3 is built from 17 residues. CDR3 sequence: CASSPGQGDYSNQPQHF.

The chain links TRBV5-1 to TRBJ2-7; checking the TCRdb D call of TRBD1 is not possible without DNA. This CDR3 is built from 13 residues. Germline lookup yields CDR1 SGHRS and CDR2 YFSETQ. CDR3 residues: CASSAGVTHEQYF.

The CDR3 loop is CASSPGVKSDEQYF. The rearrangement links TRBV21-1 to TRBJ2-7; checking the TCRdb D call of TRBD1 is not possible without DNA. TRBV21-1 is an annotated pseudogene. The CDR3 extends over 14 amino acids.

The chain recombines TRBV4-1 with TRBJ1-2. The germline gives CDR1 MGHRA, CDR2 YSYEKL. The CDR3 loop spans 17 amino acids. The CDR3 here is CASSQVMAVPRFNGYTF.

This chain uses TRBV6-1 with TRBJ1-4. The germline CDR1 and CDR2 sequences are MNHNS and SASEGT. This CDR3 is built from 14 residues. CDR3 sequence reads: CASSEGGIGEKLFF.

The rearrangement joins TRBV6-2 or TRBV6-3 to TRBJ2-1. The CDR3 length is 14 residues. Germline-derived CDR1 and CDR2 are MNHEY and SVGEGT. CDR3 sequence: CASSYPVGFNEQFF.

This sequence joins TRBV30 and TRBJ2-1; no DNA is available, so the TRBD1 call from TCRdb remains unchecked. The CDR3 is 15 residues long. Germline CDR1 is GTSNPN and CDR2 is SVGIG (reference sequence). The CDR3 region is CAWSGLDRSFGEQFF.

The chain links TRBV29-1 to TRBJ1-1; TCRdb indicates TRBD1, and absent DNA this call remains unverified. The germline V gene has CDR1 SQVTM and CDR2 ANQGSEA. This CDR3 region has 14 residues. The CDR3 here is CSVARDRVNTEAFF.

The chain has TRBV7-9 and TRBJ1-1; TCRdb gives TRBD1 as the D gene, but with no DNA this cannot be confirmed. The CDR3 extends over 14 amino acids. Germline CDR1 is SEHNR and CDR2 is FQNEAQ (reference sequence). This chain's CDR3 is CASIQTGASTEAFF.

The V and J genes are TRBV10-3 and TRBJ2-7. Looked up from germline, CDR1 is ENHRY and CDR2 is SYGVKD. This CDR3 is built from 14 residues. CDR3 residues: CAIRSDRGSYEQYF.

The CDR3 is CASKGTWGETQYF. The V and J genes are TRBV12-3 or TRBV12-4 and TRBJ2-5; TCRdb indicates TRBD1, and absent DNA this call remains unverified. This CDR3 has 13 residues.

The chain employs TRBV27 and TRBJ1-2. This CDR3 spans 12 amino acids. In germline, CDR1 is MNHEY, CDR2 SMNVEV (reference sequence). CDR3 region: CASSSSREVYTF.

CDR3 sequence reads: CASSLQTDTQYF. The V and J genes are TRBV7-2 and TRBJ2-3. The CDR3 is made up of 12 amino acids. CDR1 is SGHTA and CDR2 is FQGNSA in the germline V gene.

The chain uses TRBV7-9 and TRBJ1-5. Germline V lookup: CDR1 SEHNR, CDR2 FQNEAQ (reference sequence). The CDR3 is made up of 13 amino acids. The CDR3 loop is CASSLGQAQPQHF.

This rearrangement joins TRBV7-8 to TRBJ1-5; TCRdb returns TRBD1, unconfirmable since there is no DNA. Looked up from germline, CDR1 is SGHVS and CDR2 is FQNEAQ. CDR3 size: 13 residues. Here the CDR3 reads CASSWTGRQPQHF. Combining the CDR3 with reference TRBV7-8 and TRBJ1-5 gives the whole variable domain GAGVSQSPRYKVAKRGQDVALRCDPISGHVSLFWYQQALGQGPEFLTYFQNEAQLDKSGLPSDRFFAERPEGSVSTLKIQRTQQEDSAVYLCASSWTGRQPQHFGDGTRLSIL.

The genes are TRBV5-1 and TRBJ2-2; with no DNA, the TCRdb D assignment of TRBD1 cannot be verified. Germline assignment: CDR1 SGHRS and CDR2 YFSETQ. The CDR3 extends over 16 amino acids. CDR3 amino acids: CASSPSGQGNTGELFF.

The chain is built from TRBV29-1 and TRBJ1-1. The CDR3 has 12 amino acids. From germline, CDR1 is SQVTM and CDR2 ANQGSEA. This CDR3 is CSVVVSPGEAFF. The entire variable domain, with the rest obtained from reference TRBV29-1 and TRBJ1-1, is as follows: SAVISQKPSRDICQRGTSLTIQCQVDSQVTMMFWYRQQPGQSLTLIATANQGSEATYESGFVIDKFPISRPNLTFSTLTVSNMSPEDSSIYLCSVVVSPGEAFFGQGTRLTVV.